The rows below give T cell receptor beta chains drawn from one sample of a study of blood T cell repertoires in COVID-19. The data were produced by immunoSEQ multiplex PCR, yet TCRdb's version contains in-frame clones alone and is incomplete. The sample carries more than 200,000 clones, roughly 80% recorded once. Input material: peripheral blood. All receptors come from a woman of 80 years or more with acute or convalescent COVID-19. The CDR3 runs from the conserved cysteine through the conserved F or W. D genes are given only for firm matches. Expanded clones are given a class, and other clones once, few, many or no size at all.

size	D	V	J	DNA	CDR3
NA	TRBD1	TRBV6-5	TRBJ2-3	TGTGCCAGCAGGGTGGACAGGGGCACAGATACGCAGTATTTT	CASRVDRGTDTQYF
NA	TRBD1	TRBV5-1	TRBJ2-7	TGCGCCAGCAGCTTGGACGGGACAGGGGGCCGCGAGCAGTACTTC	CASSLDGTGGREQYF
NA	TRBD1	TRBV6-5	TRBJ1-1	TGTGCCAGCAGGCCACAGGGGGGGGAAACTGAAGCTTTCTTT	CASRPQGGETEAFF
NA	TRBD2	TRBV3-1/TRBV3-2	TRBJ2-5	TGTGCCAGCAGCCAAGGCGGGAGAAAGATCCAGTACTTC	CASSQGGRKIQYF
NA	NA	TRBV13	TRBJ2-7	TGTGCCAGCAGCTTCAGTCCCTGGCGGGGTGGCGAGCAGTACTTC	CASSFSPWRGGEQYF
NA	NA	TRBV6-6	TRBJ1-5	TGTGCCAGCAGTCACAAGACAGAAAATCAGCCCCAGCATTTT	CASSHKTENQPQHF
NA	TRBD1	TRBV29-1	TRBJ1-5	TGCAGCGTTGAAGTGGGGCAGGGGGCGAATCAGCCCCAGCATTTT	CSVEVGQGANQPQHF
NA	TRBD1	TRBV24-1	TRBJ1-2	TGTGCCACCAGTGATACAGGGGTTCCGACAGGCAACTATGGCTACACCTTC	CATSDTGVPTGNYGYTF
few	TRBD1	TRBV6-6	TRBJ1-1	TGTGCCAGCAGTTTAACAGGGGGGTGGGCGACTGAAGCTTTCTTT	CASSLTGGWATEAFF
once	TRBD2	TRBV2	TRBJ2-1	TGTGCCAGCAGCGAACTAGCGGGAGCCTACAATGAGCAGTTCTTC	CASSELAGAYNEQFF
NA	NA	TRBV19	TRBJ1-5	TGTGCCAGTAGTATTGACAGTGATAGCAATCAGCCCCAGCATTTT	CASSIDSDSNQPQHF
NA	TRBD2	TRBV7-2	TRBJ2-3	TGTGCCAGCAGCTTAGGGGCTAGCGGGGGTTCAGATACGCAGTATTTT	CASSLGASGGSDTQYF
NA	NA	TRBV30	TRBJ1-2	TGTGCCTGGAGTGTGGAGGGTGGCTACACCTTC	CAWSVEGGYTF
NA	TRBD2	TRBV28	TRBJ2-7	TGTGCCAGCAGTTTTTATTCGGCTAGCGGGAGTTACGAGCAGTACTTC	CASSFYSASGSYEQYF